Listed below are T cell receptor beta chains from one sample, sequenced in a study of cytomegalovirus exposure and HLA in healthy donors. Sequenced by immunoSEQ multiplex PCR; TCRdb stores in-frame clones only, minus some. The table records tens of thousands of clones, 60% to 80% of them present only once. The sample comprised PBMCs. The receptors originated from a male donor in good health and CMV-seropositive. Each CDR3 is given with its conserved first and last residue. The D gene is left open where the match is weak. Size is omitted from some rows. Given values are once, few, many or a class for expanded clones.

abundance: .; v_gene: TRBV25-1; d_gene: .; j_gene: TRBJ2-1; CDR3aa: CASIGGASYNEQFF; CDR3nt: TGTGCCAGTATTGGGGGGGCGTCCTACAATGAGCAGTTCTTC
abundance: .; v_gene: TRBV6-6; d_gene: TRBD1; j_gene: TRBJ2-7; CDR3aa: CASRTGQGGFYEQYF; CDR3nt: TGTGCCAGCAGGACTGGACAGGGCGGTTTCTACGAGCAGTACTTC
abundance: .; v_gene: TRBV29-1; d_gene: TRBD2; j_gene: TRBJ2-3; CDR3aa: CSVLPAGGPTDTQYF; CDR3nt: TGCAGCGTTCTGCCAGCGGGGGGACCGACAGATACGCAGTATTTT
abundance: .; v_gene: TRBV10-2; d_gene: .; j_gene: TRBJ1-1; CDR3aa: CASSGGWEDTEAFF; CDR3nt: TGCGCCAGCAGTGGTGGGTGGGAGGACACTGAAGCTTTCTTT
abundance: few; v_gene: TRBV13; d_gene: TRBD2; j_gene: TRBJ2-3; CDR3aa: CASRQILAGGTDTQYF; CDR3nt: TGTGCCAGCAGACAAATACTAGCGGGGGGCACAGATACGCAGTATTTT
abundance: .; v_gene: TRBV7-9; d_gene: .; j_gene: TRBJ1-3; CDR3aa: CASTNRNSGGSIYF; CDR3nt: TGTGCCAGCACCAATCGGAACTCGGGGGGCAGCATATATTTT
abundance: once; v_gene: TRBV30; d_gene: TRBD1; j_gene: TRBJ2-5; CDR3aa: CAWKRTGGYQETQYF; CDR3nt: TGTGCCTGGAAGAGGACAGGGGGTTACCAAGAGACCCAGTACTTC
abundance: few; v_gene: TRBV6-1; d_gene: .; j_gene: TRBJ2-7; CDR3aa: CASSAYSYEQYF; CDR3nt: TGTGCCAGCAGTGCCTACTCCTACGAGCAGTACTTC
abundance: .; v_gene: TRBV11-2; d_gene: TRBD1; j_gene: TRBJ1-1; CDR3aa: CASSLAGTDNTEAFF; CDR3nt: TGTGCCAGCAGCTTAGCGGGGACAGATAACACTGAAGCTTTCTTT
abundance: .; v_gene: TRBV5-1; d_gene: .; j_gene: TRBJ1-1; CDR3aa: CASRLPQDFITEAFF; CDR3nt: TGCGCCAGCAGGCTCCCACAGGATTTTATTACTGAAGCTTTCTTT
abundance: .; v_gene: TRBV4-3; d_gene: .; j_gene: TRBJ1-5; CDR3aa: CASSQGAGPGNQPQHF; CDR3nt: TGCGCCAGCAGCCAAGGGGCAGGGCCAGGCAATCAGCCCCAGCATTTT
abundance: .; v_gene: TRBV18; d_gene: .; j_gene: TRBJ1-5; CDR3aa: CASSPAAAGNQPQHF; CDR3nt: TGTGCCAGCTCACCTGCCGCGGCGGGTAATCAGCCCCAGCATTTT
abundance: few; v_gene: TRBV5-6; d_gene: TRBD2; j_gene: TRBJ2-3; CDR3aa: CASSPGLAGLTDTQYF; CDR3nt: TGTGCCAGCAGCCCGGGCCTAGCGGGGCTTACAGATACGCAGTATTTT
abundance: once; v_gene: TRBV18; d_gene: TRBD1; j_gene: TRBJ1-1; CDR3aa: CASSPTNKPGGSTEAFF; CDR3nt: TGTGCCAGCTCACCAACCAATAAACCAGGGGGAAGCACTGAAGCTTTCTTT
abundance: .; v_gene: TRBV4-3; d_gene: TRBD2; j_gene: TRBJ2-1; CDR3aa: CASSQDIPGTSGGLPHNEQFF; CDR3nt: TGCGCCAGCAGCCAAGATATCCCCGGGACTAGCGGGGGGCTACCCCACAATGAGCAGTTCTTC
abundance: .; v_gene: TRBV19; d_gene: TRBD1; j_gene: TRBJ1-6; CDR3aa: CASSPSPGQAYNSPLHF; CDR3nt: TGTGCCAGTAGCCCGAGCCCGGGACAGGCCTATAATTCACCCCTCCACTTT
abundance: .; v_gene: TRBV4-3; d_gene: .; j_gene: TRBJ1-1; CDR3aa: CASSQGGLIAEAFF; CDR3nt: TGCGCCAGCAGCCAGGGGGGGTTAATCGCTGAAGCTTTCTTT
abundance: .; v_gene: TRBV5-5; d_gene: .; j_gene: TRBJ2-7; CDR3aa: CASSLRSRVIHPYEQYF; CDR3nt: TGTGCCAGCAGCTTGCGGTCCAGGGTGATTCATCCATACGAGCAGTACTTC
abundance: few; v_gene: TRBV5-6; d_gene: TRBD1; j_gene: TRBJ1-1; CDR3aa: CASSLDRDRDRVGTEAFF; CDR3nt: TGTGCCAGCAGCTTAGACCGGGACAGGGACCGTGTAGGCACTGAAGCTTTCTTT
abundance: .; v_gene: TRBV15; d_gene: TRBD1; j_gene: TRBJ2-7; CDR3aa: CATSRDDRDPYEQYF; CDR3nt: TGTGCCACCAGCAGAGATGACAGGGACCCTTACGAGCAGTACTTC
abundance: .; v_gene: TRBV4-3; d_gene: TRBD1; j_gene: TRBJ2-7; CDR3aa: CASSQIAGGSYEQYF; CDR3nt: TGCGCCAGCAGCCAAATAGCAGGGGGCTCCTACGAGCAGTACTTC
abundance: .; v_gene: TRBV19; d_gene: TRBD1; j_gene: TRBJ2-1; CDR3aa: CASSEAGTGPRSSYNEQFF; CDR3nt: TGTGCCAGTAGTGAAGCCGGGACAGGCCCTCGGAGCTCCTACAATGAGCAGTTCTTC
abundance: .; v_gene: TRBV11-2; d_gene: .; j_gene: TRBJ1-3; CDR3aa: CASRRNPAQVSDGNTIYF; CDR3nt: TGTGCCAGCAGACGCAATCCGGCACAGGTATCAGATGGAAACACCATATATTTT
abundance: .; v_gene: TRBV7-7; d_gene: TRBD1; j_gene: TRBJ2-1; CDR3aa: CASSLGGRGYNEQFF; CDR3nt: TGTGCCAGCAGCTTAGGGGGCAGGGGGTACAATGAGCAGTTCTTC
abundance: .; v_gene: TRBV7-2; d_gene: TRBD1; j_gene: TRBJ1-6; CDR3aa: CASSFWDRGGNSPLHF; CDR3nt: TGTGCCAGCAGCTTCTGGGACAGGGGAGGGAATTCACCCCTCCACTTT
abundance: .; v_gene: TRBV7-9; d_gene: TRBD1; j_gene: TRBJ1-4; CDR3aa: CASSEWGQGVGEKLFF; CDR3nt: TGTGCCAGCAGCGAATGGGGACAGGGGGTTGGTGAAAAACTGTTTTTT
abundance: .; v_gene: TRBV6-5; d_gene: .; j_gene: TRBJ2-2; CDR3aa: CASSYYGGQGGELFF; CDR3nt: TGTGCCAGCAGTTACTACGGGGGGCAGGGCGGGGAGCTGTTTTTT
abundance: .; v_gene: TRBV4-2; d_gene: .; j_gene: TRBJ2-5; CDR3aa: CASSPSLSQETQYF; CDR3nt: TGTGCCAGCAGCCCCTCTCTCAGCCAAGAGACCCAGTACTTC
abundance: .; v_gene: TRBV5-5; d_gene: .; j_gene: TRBJ2-2; CDR3aa: CASSPRVNTGELFF; CDR3nt: TGTGCCAGCAGCCCCCGTGTGAACACCGGGGAGCTGTTTTTT
abundance: once; v_gene: TRBV5-1; d_gene: TRBD2; j_gene: TRBJ2-5; CDR3aa: CASSLARGLSQETQYF; CDR3nt: TGCGCCAGCAGCTTGGCGAGGGGACTATCCCAAGAGACCCAGTACTTC
abundance: .; v_gene: TRBV2; d_gene: .; j_gene: TRBJ2-7; CDR3aa: CASSEAYSGGSSYEQYF; CDR3nt: TGTGCCAGCAGTGAAGCTTACTCAGGGGGGTCGTCCTACGAGCAGTACTTC
abundance: .; v_gene: TRBV6-1; d_gene: .; j_gene: TRBJ2-3; CDR3aa: CASSEAGRDTQYF; CDR3nt: TGTGCCAGCAGTGAAGCGGGGAGGGATACGCAGTATTTT
abundance: .; v_gene: TRBV5-4; d_gene: .; j_gene: TRBJ2-5; CDR3aa: CASSVNRAETQYF; CDR3nt: TGTGCCAGCAGCGTAAACAGGGCAGAGACCCAGTACTTC
abundance: .; v_gene: TRBV4-2; d_gene: TRBD2; j_gene: TRBJ2-1; CDR3aa: CASSQEVLAGNEQFF; CDR3nt: TGTGCCAGCAGCCAAGAAGTACTAGCGGGCAATGAGCAGTTCTTC
abundance: .; v_gene: TRBV19; d_gene: .; j_gene: TRBJ1-2; CDR3aa: CASGPTGNGYTF; CDR3nt: TGTGCCAGCGGGCCCACAGGGAATGGCTACACCTTC